Listed below are T cell receptor beta chains from one sample, sequenced in a study of shared clonotypes between healthy human individuals. Profiled with immunoSEQ multiplex PCR; TCRdb holds only in-frame clones, not every one. The sample contains more than 500,000 clones, around 96% of which appear only once. The sequenced material came from naive CD8+ T cells sorted from blood. Receptors originate from a woman in her twenties or thirties in good health. CDR3s include the opening cysteine and the closing phenylalanine or tryptophan. The D gene is left open where the match is weak. The size of a clone is reported for some rows only, either as once, few or many, or as a class for expanded clones.

cdr3_nt cdr3_aa j_call v_call clone_size cdr3_length d_call
TGTGCCAGCAGCCACACGACAGGTCGGGAGACCCAGTACTTC CASSHTTGRETQYF TRBJ2-5 TRBV14 . 14 .
TGTGCCAGCAGCGTAGCTTTGGGAGGCGAGCAGTACTTC CASSVALGGEQYF TRBJ2-7 TRBV9 . 13 .
TGTGCCAGCAGCGTAGGGACAAGACTCTATGGCTACACCTTC CASSVGTRLYGYTF TRBJ1-2 TRBV9 once 14 .
TGTGCCAGCAGCCCTGGGGCAGGACCCGTCCTCGATGAGCAGTTCTTC CASSPGAGPVLDEQFF TRBJ2-1 TRBV7-9 . 16 .
TGTGCCAGCACTGAGGACAGGGCCCGCTATAACGAGCAGTACTTC CASTEDRARYNEQYF TRBJ2-7 TRBV6-1 . 15 TRBD1
TGTGCCAGCAGTGACGGGGGGTCGGACACTGAAGCTTTCTTT CASSDGGSDTEAFF TRBJ1-1 TRBV25-1 once 14 .
TGCGCCAGCAGCCCTAGAGCGGGAGGGCCCTATGAGCAGTTCTTC CASSPRAGGPYEQFF TRBJ2-1 TRBV4-1 . 15 TRBD2
TGCAGCGTTGAAGTTACCGGGACAGGGCTGAACACTGAAGCTTTCTTT CSVEVTGTGLNTEAFF TRBJ1-1 TRBV29-1 once 16 TRBD1
TGTGCCAGCAGTACGACCGGGACTAGCGGTCCGACAGATACGCAGTATTTT CASSTTGTSGPTDTQYF TRBJ2-3 TRBV28 . 17 TRBD2
TGTGCCAGCAGCTTAGACACAGGCTACGAGCAGTACTTC CASSLDTGYEQYF TRBJ2-7 TRBV2 . 13 .
TGTGCCAGCAGTTACGGTGCGGGAGGGAGGGAGCAGTACTTC CASSYGAGGREQYF TRBJ2-7 TRBV6-5 . 14 TRBD2
TGTGCCAGCCTCGATGACAGATATAGCAATCAGCCCCAGCATTTT CASLDDRYSNQPQHF TRBJ1-5 TRBV28 . 15 .
TGTGCCAGCAGCTTAGTGGAGCGGTATGGCTACACCTTC CASSLVERYGYTF TRBJ1-2 TRBV11-2 . 13 .
TGTGCCAGCAGTTTCCAACAGGGGGCAGAGCAGCCCCAGCATTTT CASSFQQGAEQPQHF TRBJ1-5 TRBV27 few 15 TRBD1
TGTGCCAGCAGCACTGGCGGAGGGATGTACAATGAGCAGTTCTTC CASSTGGGMYNEQFF TRBJ2-1 TRBV7-8 . 15 .
TGTGCCAGTAGTATATCGGCCGCCCAGGAGCAGCCCCAGCATTTT CASSISAAQEQPQHF TRBJ1-5 TRBV19 . 15 .
TGTGCCAGCAGCCGGACAGACCACTACGAGCAGTACTTC CASSRTDHYEQYF TRBJ2-7 TRBV28 once 13 .
TGTGCCAGCAGCTTAAGCGGGAGCTACGAGCAGTACTTC CASSLSGSYEQYF TRBJ2-7 TRBV13 once 13 TRBD2
TGCGCCAGCAGCCAAGAATGGGCGGGCCCAACTAATGAAAAACTGTTTTTT CASSQEWAGPTNEKLFF TRBJ1-4 TRBV4-1 . 17 .
TGTGCCAGCAGCGAGACTAGCGGCATCCTGACCGGGGAGCTGTTTTTT CASSETSGILTGELFF TRBJ2-2 TRBV14 . 16 TRBD2
TGTGCCAGCAGTTTCACTAGCGGGAGCGCCGGGGAGCTGTTTTTT CASSFTSGSAGELFF TRBJ2-2 TRBV28 . 15 TRBD2
TGTGCCAGCAAGGGGACAGGGGGCTACGAGCAGTACTTC CASKGTGGYEQYF TRBJ2-7 TRBV13 . 13 TRBD1
TGTGCCAGCAGCCCCTCGACTAGCGGGACCTACGAGCAGTACTTC CASSPSTSGTYEQYF TRBJ2-7 TRBV27 . 15 TRBD2
TGTGCCAGCAGTTTATTAGGGAGCAACGTCCCTGACGAGCAGTACTTC CASSLLGSNVPDEQYF TRBJ2-7 TRBV28 . 16 .
TGTGCCAGCAGTTTACGCCAGACCTATCTCCCCGGGCTCGGGGAGCTGTTTTTT CASSLRQTYLPGLGELFF TRBJ2-2 TRBV28 . 18 .
TGTGCCACCTTCGGGGGGGGGAGAGAAAAACTGTTTTTT CATFGGGREKLFF TRBJ1-4 TRBV28 . 13 .
TGTGCCAGCAGTTTTTTCCCCAGCGGGGAAGGATACGAGCAGTACTTC CASSFFPSGEGYEQYF TRBJ2-7 TRBV28 . 16 TRBD2
TGTGCCAGCAGCCCTACGCCGAGGACTGAAGCTTTCTTT CASSPTPRTEAFF TRBJ1-1 TRBV6-6 . 13 .
TGTGCCAGCAGCCCCCAAGGCAGCGGGGGTCAAGAGACCCAGTACTTC CASSPQGSGGQETQYF TRBJ2-5 TRBV5-6 . 16 TRBD2
TGTGCCAGCAGTCAGACTAGCGGAGACTACAATGAGCAGTTCTTC CASSQTSGDYNEQFF TRBJ2-1 TRBV7-3 . 15 TRBD2
TGTGCCAGCGAGCGAGGGTCTGGTGAGCAGTTCTTC CASERGSGEQFF TRBJ2-1 TRBV27 . 12 .
TGTGCCAGCAGCTCACCAGGGACAGGGGAATCACCCCTCCACTTT CASSSPGTGESPLHF TRBJ1-6 TRBV7-8 once 15 TRBD1
TGTGCCAGCAGCGACGGCCGGGCCGGGGAGCTGTTTTTT CASSDGRAGELFF TRBJ2-2 TRBV7-7 . 13 .
TGTGCCACCAGCAGAGACGGATTGGGGAACGGTGAAGCTTTCTTT CATSRDGLGNGEAFF TRBJ1-1 TRBV15 . 15 .
TGTGCCAGCAGTTTACTGGGGCGGGAGACCCAGTACTTC CASSLLGRETQYF TRBJ2-5 TRBV27 . 13 .
TGTGCCAGCAGCTTGTCTGCCTCACCCATCTACGAGCAGTACTTC CASSLSASPIYEQYF TRBJ2-7 TRBV5-4 . 15 .
TGTGCCAGCAGTCTCCAGCGGGAACAGCCCTACGAGCAGTACTTC CASSLQREQPYEQYF TRBJ2-7 TRBV27 . 15 TRBD2
TGTGCCAGCGACCCCAGCGGGAGTACAGATACGCAGTATTTT CASDPSGSTDTQYF TRBJ2-3 TRBV7-9 . 14 TRBD2
TGTGCCAGCAGTTGGACGGGCAATCAGCCCCAGCATTTT CASSWTGNQPQHF TRBJ1-5 TRBV28 . 13 .
TGTGCCAGTACAGGGTACACCGGGGAGCTGTTTTTT CASTGYTGELFF TRBJ2-2 TRBV5-4 . 12 .
TGTGCCAGCAGTATAGGGACTAGCGGGAGCCACGAGCAGTACTTC CASSIGTSGSHEQYF TRBJ2-7 TRBV27 . 15 TRBD2
TGCGCCAGCAGCTTGGCCAGCCCCGACGAGCAGTACTTC CASSLASPDEQYF TRBJ2-7 TRBV5-1 . 13 .
TGTGCCAGCAGTCCCCTAGCGGGAGGGAACGATGAGCAGTTCTTC CASSPLAGGNDEQFF TRBJ2-1 TRBV27 once 15 TRBD2